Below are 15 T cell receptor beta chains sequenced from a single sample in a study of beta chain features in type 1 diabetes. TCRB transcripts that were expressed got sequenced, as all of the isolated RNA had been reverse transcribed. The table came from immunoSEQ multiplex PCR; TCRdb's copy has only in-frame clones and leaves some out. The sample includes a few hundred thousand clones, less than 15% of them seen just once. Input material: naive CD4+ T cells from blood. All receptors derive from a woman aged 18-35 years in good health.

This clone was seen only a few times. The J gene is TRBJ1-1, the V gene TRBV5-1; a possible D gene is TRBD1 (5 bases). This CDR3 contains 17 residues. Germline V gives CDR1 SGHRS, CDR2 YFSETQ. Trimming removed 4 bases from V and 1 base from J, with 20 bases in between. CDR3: CASSLAPGGTANTEAFF. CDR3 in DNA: TGCGCCAGCAGCCTAGCCCCCGGGGGAACAGCGAACACTGAAGCTTTCTTT.

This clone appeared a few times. CDR3 sequence (DNA): TGCGCCAGCAGCTTGGCTGTTAGGGGATTCTCTGACTACGAGCAGTACTTC. Amino acid sequence: CASSLAVRGFSDYEQYF. The V and J genes are TRBV5-1 and TRBJ2-7, with D perhaps matching TRBD1 (5 bases). Germline CDR1 and CDR2: SGHRS and YFSETQ. Trimming cost V 0 bases and J 3 bases, with 19 bases left between them. The CDR3 covers 17 residues.

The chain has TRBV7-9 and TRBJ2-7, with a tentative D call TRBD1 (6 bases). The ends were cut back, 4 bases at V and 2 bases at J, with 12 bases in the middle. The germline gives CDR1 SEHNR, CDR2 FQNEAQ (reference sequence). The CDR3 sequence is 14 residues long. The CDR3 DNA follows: TGTGCCAGCAGCTGGGACACCGGAACCTACGAGCAGTACTTC. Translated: CASSWDTGTYEQYF.

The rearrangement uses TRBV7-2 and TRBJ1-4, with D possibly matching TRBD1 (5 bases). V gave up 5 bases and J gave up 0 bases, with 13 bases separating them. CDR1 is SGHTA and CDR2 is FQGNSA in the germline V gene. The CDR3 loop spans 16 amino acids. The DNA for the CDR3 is TGTGCCAGCAGCCCCGACAGAGTTGCAACTAATGAAAAACTGTTTTTT. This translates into CASSPDRVATNEKLFF.

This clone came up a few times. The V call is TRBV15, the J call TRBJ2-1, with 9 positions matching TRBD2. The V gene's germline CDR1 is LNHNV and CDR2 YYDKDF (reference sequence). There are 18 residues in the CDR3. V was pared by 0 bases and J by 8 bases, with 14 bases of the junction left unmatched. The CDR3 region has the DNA TGTGCCACCAGCAGAGATCAACCGGGACTAGCTGGAATCGATGAGCAGTTCTTC. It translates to CATSRDQPGLAGIDEQFF.

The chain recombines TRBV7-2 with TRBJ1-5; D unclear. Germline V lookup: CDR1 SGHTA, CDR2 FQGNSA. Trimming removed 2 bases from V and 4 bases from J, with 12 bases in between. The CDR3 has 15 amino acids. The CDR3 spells CASSLLGTPNQPQHF. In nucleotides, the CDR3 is TGTGCCAGCAGCTTACTCGGTACCCCAAATCAGCCCCAGCATTTT.

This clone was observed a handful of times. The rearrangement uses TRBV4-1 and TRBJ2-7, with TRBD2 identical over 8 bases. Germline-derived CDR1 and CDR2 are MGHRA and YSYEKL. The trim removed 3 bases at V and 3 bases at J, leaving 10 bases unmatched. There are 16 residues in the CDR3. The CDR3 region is CASSHNIPGLDYEQYF. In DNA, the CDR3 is TGCGCCAGCAGCCATAACATACCGGGACTAGACTACGAGCAGTACTTC.

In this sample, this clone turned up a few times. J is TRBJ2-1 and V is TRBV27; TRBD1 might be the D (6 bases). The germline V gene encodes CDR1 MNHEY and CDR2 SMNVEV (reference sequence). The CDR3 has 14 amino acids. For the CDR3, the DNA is TGTGGCACATTAGGGGGTGAACCATACAATGAGCAGTTCTTC. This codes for CGTLGGEPYNEQFF.

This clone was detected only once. The CDR3 DNA sequence: TGTGCCTGGAGTGTACGAGGACAGGGGATCGAGCAGTACTTC. Translation gives CAWSVRGQGIEQYF. The chain has TRBV30 and TRBJ2-7; 9 bases line up with TRBD1. This CDR3 has 14 amino acids. V lost 0 bases, J lost 6 bases, and 6 bases stayed unmatched. Germline lookup yields CDR1 GTSNPN and CDR2 SVGIG (reference sequence).

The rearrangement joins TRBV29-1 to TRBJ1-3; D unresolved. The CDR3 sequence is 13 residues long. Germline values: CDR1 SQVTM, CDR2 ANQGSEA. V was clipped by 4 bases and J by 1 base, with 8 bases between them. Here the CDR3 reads CSVVVVSGNTIYF. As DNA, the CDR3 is TGCAGCGTTGTGGTAGTTTCTGGAAACACCATATATTTT.

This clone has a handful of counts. CDR3 DNA sequence: TGTGCCAGCAGCTCCGACAGATACGAGCAGTACTTC. Translation gives CASSSDRYEQYF. The chain recombines TRBV7-8 with TRBJ2-7, with D maybe TRBD1 (5 bases). CDR1 is SGHVS and CDR2 is FQNEAQ in the germline V gene. V was pared by 4 bases and J by 4 bases, with 8 bases between. The CDR3 is 12 residues long.

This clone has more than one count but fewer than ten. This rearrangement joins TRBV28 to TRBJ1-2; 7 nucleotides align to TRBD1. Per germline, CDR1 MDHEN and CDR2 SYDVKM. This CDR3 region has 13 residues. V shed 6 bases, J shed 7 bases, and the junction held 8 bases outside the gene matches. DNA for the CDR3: TGTGCCAGCAGGGATACAGGGGTTGCTGGCTACACCTTC. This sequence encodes CASRDTGVAGYTF.

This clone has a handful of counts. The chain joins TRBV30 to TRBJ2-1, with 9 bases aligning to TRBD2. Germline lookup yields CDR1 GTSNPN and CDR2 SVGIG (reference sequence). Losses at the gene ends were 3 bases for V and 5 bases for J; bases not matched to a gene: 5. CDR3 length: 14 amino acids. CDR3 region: CAWRNQRGDNEQFF. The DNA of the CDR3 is TGTGCCTGGAGAAACCAGCGGGGGGACAATGAGCAGTTCTTC.

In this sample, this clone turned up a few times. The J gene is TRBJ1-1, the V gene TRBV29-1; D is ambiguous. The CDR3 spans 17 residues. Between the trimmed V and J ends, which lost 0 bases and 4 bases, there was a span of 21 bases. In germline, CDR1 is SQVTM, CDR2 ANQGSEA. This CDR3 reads CSVEDLPDGWGGTEAFF. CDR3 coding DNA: TGCAGCGTTGAAGATCTCCCCGATGGGTGGGGAGGCACTGAAGCTTTCTTT.

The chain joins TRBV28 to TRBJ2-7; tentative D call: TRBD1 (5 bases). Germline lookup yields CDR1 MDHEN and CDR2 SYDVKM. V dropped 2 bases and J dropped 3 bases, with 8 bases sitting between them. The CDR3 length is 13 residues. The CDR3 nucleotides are TGTGCCAGCAGTTTACCAGGGAACTACGAGCAGTACTTC. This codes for CASSLPGNYEQYF. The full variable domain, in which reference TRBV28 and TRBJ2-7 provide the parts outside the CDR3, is DVKVTQSSRYLVKRTGEKVFLECVQDMDHENMFWYRQDPGLGLRLIYFSYDVKMKEKGDIPEGYSVSREKKERFSLILESASTNQTSMYLCASSLPGNYEQYFGPGTRLTVT.